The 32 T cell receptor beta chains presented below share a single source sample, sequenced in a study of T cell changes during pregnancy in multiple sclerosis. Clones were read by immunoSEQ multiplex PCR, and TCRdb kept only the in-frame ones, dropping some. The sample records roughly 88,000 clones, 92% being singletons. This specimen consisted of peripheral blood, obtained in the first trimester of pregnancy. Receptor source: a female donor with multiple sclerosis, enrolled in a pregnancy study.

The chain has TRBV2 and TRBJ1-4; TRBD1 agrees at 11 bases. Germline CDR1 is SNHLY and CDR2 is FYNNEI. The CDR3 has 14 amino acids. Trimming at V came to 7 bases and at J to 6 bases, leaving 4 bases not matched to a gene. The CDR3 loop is CASNPGQGDEKLFF. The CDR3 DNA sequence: TGTGCCAGCAATCCGGGACAGGGGGATGAAAAACTGTTTTTT. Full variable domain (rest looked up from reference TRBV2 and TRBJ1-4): EPEVTQTPSHQVTQMGQEVILRCVPISNHLYFYWYRQILGQKVEFLVSFYNNEISEKSEIFDDQFSVERPDGSNFTLKIRSTKLEDSAMYFCASNPGQGDEKLFFGSGTQLSVL.

CDR3 amino acids: CASSAPGTGTYEQYF. The CDR3 nucleotides read TGCGCCAGCAGTGCCCCCGGGACAGGGACCTACGAGCAGTACTTC. The genes are TRBV10-2 and TRBJ2-7, with 9 bases that match TRBD1. V was clipped by 4 bases and J by 2 bases; unmatched bases: 6. Germline V CDR1 and CDR2: WSHSY, SAAADI. This CDR3 contains 15 residues.

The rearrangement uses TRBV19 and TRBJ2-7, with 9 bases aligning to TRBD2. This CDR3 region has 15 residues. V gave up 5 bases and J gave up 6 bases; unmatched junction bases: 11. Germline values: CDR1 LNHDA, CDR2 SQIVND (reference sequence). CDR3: CASSFSSGMGSEQYF. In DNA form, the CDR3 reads TGTGCCAGTAGTTTTTCTAGCGGGATGGGGTCCGAGCAGTACTTC.

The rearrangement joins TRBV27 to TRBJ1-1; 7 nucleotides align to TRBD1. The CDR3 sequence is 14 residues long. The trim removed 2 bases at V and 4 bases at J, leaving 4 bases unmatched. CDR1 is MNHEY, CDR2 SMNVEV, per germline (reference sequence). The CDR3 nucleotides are TGTGCCAGCAGTTTAGGGCAGGGGGGCACTGAAGCTTTCTTT. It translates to CASSLGQGGTEAFF.

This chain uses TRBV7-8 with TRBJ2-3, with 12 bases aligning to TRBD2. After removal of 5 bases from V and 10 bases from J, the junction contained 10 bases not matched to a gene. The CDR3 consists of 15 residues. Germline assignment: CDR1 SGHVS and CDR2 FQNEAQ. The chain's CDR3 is CASSTWTSGAEAQYF. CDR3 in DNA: TGTGCCAGCAGCACTTGGACTAGCGGGGCAGAGGCGCAGTATTTT.

CDR3 coding DNA: TGTGCCAGCAGCCAGACAGCCTTGAACACTGAAGCTTTCTTT. Its protein is CASSQTALNTEAFF. The genes are TRBV4-2 and TRBJ1-1, with TRBD1 as a possible D gene (5 bases). Trimming shortened V by 3 bases and J by 0 bases, and 8 bases separated the two germline ends. The CDR3 is 14 amino acids. Germline values: CDR1 LGHNA, CDR2 YNFKEQ.

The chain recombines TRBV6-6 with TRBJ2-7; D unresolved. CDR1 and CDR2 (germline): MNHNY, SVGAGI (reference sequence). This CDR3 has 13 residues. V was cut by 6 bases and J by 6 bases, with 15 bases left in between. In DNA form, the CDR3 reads TGTGCCAGCAGCTTTCGGAATCGCGGCGAGCAGTACTTC. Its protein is CASSFRNRGEQYF.

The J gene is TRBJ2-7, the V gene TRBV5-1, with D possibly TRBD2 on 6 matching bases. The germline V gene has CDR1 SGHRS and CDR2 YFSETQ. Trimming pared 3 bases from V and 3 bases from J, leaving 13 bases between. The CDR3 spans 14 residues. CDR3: CASSSRAGSYEQYF. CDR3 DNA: TGCGCCAGCAGCTCCCGAGCGGGCAGCTACGAGCAGTACTTC.

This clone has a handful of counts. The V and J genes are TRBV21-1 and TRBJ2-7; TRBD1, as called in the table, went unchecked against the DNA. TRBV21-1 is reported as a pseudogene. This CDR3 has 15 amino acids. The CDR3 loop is CASSKGSGWCYEQYF. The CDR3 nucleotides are TGTGCCAGCAGCAAAGGGTCAGGGTGGTGCTACGAGCAGTACTTC.

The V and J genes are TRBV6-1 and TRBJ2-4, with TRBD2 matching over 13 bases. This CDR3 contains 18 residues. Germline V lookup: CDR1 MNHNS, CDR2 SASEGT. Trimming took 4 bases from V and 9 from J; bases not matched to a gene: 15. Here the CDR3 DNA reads TGTGCCAGCAGTGCCACACTAGCGGGAGGGCCCTCTCGGGGCATTCAGTACTTC. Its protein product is CASSATLAGGPSRGIQYF.

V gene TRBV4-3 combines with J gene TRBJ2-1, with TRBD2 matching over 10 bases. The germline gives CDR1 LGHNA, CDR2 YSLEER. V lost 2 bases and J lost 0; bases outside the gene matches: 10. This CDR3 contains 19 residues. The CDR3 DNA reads TGCGCCAGCAGCCAAAGGGGGCTAGCGGGAGTTAGCTCCTACAATGAGCAGTTCTTC. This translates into CASSQRGLAGVSSYNEQFF.

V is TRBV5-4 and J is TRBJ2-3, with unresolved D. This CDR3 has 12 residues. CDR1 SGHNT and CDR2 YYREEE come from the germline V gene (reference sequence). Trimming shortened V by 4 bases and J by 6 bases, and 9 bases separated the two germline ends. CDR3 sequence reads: CASSRVGDTQYF. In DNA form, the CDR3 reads TGTGCCAGCAGCCGGGTCGGCGATACGCAGTATTTT.

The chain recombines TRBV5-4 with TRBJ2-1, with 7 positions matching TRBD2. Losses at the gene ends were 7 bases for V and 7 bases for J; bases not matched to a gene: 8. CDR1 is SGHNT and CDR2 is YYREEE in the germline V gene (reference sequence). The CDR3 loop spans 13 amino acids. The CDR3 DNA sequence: TGTGCCAGCGGGACGACTAGCCTGAATGAGCAGTTCTTC. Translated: CASGTTSLNEQFF.

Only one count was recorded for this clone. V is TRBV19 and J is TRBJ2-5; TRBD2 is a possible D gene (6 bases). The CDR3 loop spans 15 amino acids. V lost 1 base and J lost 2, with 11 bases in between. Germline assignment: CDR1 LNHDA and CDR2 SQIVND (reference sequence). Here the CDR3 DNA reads TGTGCCAGTAGTATAGCCCGACTAGGGCAAGAGACCCAGTACTTC. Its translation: CASSIARLGQETQYF.

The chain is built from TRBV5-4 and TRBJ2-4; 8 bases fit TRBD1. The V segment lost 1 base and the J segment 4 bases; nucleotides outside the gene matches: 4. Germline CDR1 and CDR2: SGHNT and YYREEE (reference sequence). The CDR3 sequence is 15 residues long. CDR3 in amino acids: CASSLSGQAKNIQYF. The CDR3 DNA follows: TGTGCCAGCAGCTTGTCGGGACAGGCTAAAAACATTCAGTACTTC.

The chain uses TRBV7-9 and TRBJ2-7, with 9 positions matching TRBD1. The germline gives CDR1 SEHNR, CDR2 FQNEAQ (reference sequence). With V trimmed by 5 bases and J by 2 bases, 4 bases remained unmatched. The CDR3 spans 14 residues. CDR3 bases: TGTGCCAGCAGCGGGACAGGGATAACCTACGAGCAGTACTTC. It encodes CASSGTGITYEQYF.

The CDR3 is CASSLYDREETQYF. CDR3 bases: TGTGCCAGCAGCTTGTACGACAGAGAAGAGACCCAGTACTTC. This chain links TRBV7-8 with TRBJ2-5, with D tentatively TRBD1 (5 bases). With 3 bases removed from V and 3 bases from J, the gap between germline ends came to 11 bases. The CDR3 has 14 amino acids. Germline V gene sequence: CDR1 SGHVS, CDR2 FQNEAQ.

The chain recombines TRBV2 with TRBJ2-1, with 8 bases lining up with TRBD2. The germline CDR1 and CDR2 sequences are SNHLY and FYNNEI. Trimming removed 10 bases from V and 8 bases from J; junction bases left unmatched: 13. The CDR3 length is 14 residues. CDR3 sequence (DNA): TGTGCCACCTTAGCGGGATCAGGGACCGATGAGCAGTTCTTC. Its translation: CATLAGSGTDEQFF.

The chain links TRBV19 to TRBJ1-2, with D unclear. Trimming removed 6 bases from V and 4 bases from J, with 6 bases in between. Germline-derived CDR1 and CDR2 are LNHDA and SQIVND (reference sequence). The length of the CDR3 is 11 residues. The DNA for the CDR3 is TGTGCCAGTAGGTCTGTCTATGGCTACACCTTC. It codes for CASRSVYGYTF.

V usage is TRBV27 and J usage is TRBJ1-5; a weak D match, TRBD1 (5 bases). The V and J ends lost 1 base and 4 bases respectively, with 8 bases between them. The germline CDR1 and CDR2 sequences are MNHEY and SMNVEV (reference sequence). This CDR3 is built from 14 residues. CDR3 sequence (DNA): TGTGCCAGCAGTTTATTTTCAGGGAATCAGCCCCAGCATTTT. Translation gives CASSLFSGNQPQHF.

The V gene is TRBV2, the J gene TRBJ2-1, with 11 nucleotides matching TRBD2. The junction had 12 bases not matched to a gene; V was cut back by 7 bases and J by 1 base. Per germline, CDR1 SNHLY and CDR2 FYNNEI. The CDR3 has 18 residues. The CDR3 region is CASIERGLADLSYNEQFF. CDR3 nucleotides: TGTGCCAGCATCGAACGGGGACTAGCGGATCTTTCCTACAATGAGCAGTTCTTC. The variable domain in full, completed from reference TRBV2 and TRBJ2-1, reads EPEVTQTPSHQVTQMGQEVILRCVPISNHLYFYWYRQILGQKVEFLVSFYNNEISEKSEIFDDQFSVERPDGSNFTLKIRSTKLEDSAMYFCASIERGLADLSYNEQFFGPGTRLTVL.

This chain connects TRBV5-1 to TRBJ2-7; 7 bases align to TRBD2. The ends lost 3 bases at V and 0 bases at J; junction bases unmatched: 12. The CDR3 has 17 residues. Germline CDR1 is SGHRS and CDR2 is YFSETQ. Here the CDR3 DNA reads TGCGCCAGCAGCTCGGGAACCGGGACTATCGTCTCCTACGAGCAGTACTTC. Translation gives CASSSGTGTIVSYEQYF. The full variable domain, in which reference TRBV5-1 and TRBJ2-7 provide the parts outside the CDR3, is KAGVTQTPRYLIKTRGQQVTLSCSPISGHRSVSWYQQTPGQGLQFLFEYFSETQRNKGNFPGRFSGRQFSNSRSEMNVSTLELGDSALYLCASSSGTGTIVSYEQYFGPGTRLTVT.

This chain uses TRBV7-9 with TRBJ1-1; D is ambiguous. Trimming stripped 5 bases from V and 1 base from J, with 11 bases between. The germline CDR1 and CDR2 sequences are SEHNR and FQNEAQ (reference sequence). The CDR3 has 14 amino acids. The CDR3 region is CASSPLSGNTEAFF. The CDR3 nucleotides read TGTGCCAGCAGCCCCCTCTCGGGGAACACTGAAGCTTTCTTT.

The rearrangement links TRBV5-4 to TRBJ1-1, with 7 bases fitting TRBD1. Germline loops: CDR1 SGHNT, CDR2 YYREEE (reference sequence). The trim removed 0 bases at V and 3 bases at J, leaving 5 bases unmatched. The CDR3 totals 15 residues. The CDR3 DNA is TGTGCCAGCAGCTTGGGCAGGGGGAGGTACACTGAAGCTTTCTTT. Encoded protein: CASSLGRGRYTEAFF.

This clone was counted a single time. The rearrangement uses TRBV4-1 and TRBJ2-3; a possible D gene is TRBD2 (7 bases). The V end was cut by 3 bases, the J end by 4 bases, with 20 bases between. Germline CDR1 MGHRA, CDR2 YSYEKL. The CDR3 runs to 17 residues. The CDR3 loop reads CASSHPGRGQAADTQYF. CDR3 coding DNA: TGCGCCAGCAGCCATCCGGGGCGGGGGCAAGCGGCAGATACGCAGTATTTT.

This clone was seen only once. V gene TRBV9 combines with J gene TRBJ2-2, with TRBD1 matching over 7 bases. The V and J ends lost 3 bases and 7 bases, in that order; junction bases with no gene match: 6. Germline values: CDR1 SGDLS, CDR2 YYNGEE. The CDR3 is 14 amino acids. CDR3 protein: CASSASAGGGELFF. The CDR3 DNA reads TGTGCCAGCAGCGCTTCCGCAGGGGGCGGGGAGCTGTTTTTT.

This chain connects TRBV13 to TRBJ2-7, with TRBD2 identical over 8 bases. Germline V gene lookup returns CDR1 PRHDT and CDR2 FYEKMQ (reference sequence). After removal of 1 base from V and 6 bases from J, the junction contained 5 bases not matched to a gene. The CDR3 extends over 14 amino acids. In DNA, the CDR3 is TGTGCCAGCAGCTTAGCGGGAGGGCCTGGCGAGCAGTACTTC. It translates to CASSLAGGPGEQYF.

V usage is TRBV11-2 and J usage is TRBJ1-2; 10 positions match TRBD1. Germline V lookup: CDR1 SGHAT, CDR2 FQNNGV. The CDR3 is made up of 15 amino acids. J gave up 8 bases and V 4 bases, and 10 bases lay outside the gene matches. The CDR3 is CASSSGTGASEGYTF. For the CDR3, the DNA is TGTGCCAGCAGCTCAGGGACAGGGGCATCTGAAGGCTACACCTTC.

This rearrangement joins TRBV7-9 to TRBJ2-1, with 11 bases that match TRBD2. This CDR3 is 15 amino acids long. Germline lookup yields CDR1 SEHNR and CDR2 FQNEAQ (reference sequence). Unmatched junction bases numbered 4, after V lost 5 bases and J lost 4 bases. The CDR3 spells CASSAGTSGYNEQFF. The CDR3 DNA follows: TGTGCCAGCAGCGCGGGGACTAGCGGATACAATGAGCAGTTCTTC.

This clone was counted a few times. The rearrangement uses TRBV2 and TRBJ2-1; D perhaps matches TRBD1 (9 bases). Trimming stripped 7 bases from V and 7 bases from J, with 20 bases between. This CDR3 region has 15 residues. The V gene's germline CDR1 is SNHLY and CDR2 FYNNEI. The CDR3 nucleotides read TGTGCCAGCATCTCGGGGGGGACAGGGAGGAATGAGCAGTTCTTC. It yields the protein CASISGGTGRNEQFF.

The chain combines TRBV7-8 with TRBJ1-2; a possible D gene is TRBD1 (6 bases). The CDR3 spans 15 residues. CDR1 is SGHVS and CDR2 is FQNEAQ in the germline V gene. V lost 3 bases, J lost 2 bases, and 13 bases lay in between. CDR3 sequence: CASSFNQGGNYGYTF. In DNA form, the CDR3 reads TGTGCCAGCAGCTTCAATCAAGGGGGAAACTATGGCTACACCTTC. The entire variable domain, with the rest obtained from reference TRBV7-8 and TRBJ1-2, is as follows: GAGVSQSPRYKVAKRGQDVALRCDPISGHVSLFWYQQALGQGPEFLTYFQNEAQLDKSGLPSDRFFAERPEGSVSTLKIQRTQQEDSAVYLCASSFNQGGNYGYTFGSGTRLTVV.

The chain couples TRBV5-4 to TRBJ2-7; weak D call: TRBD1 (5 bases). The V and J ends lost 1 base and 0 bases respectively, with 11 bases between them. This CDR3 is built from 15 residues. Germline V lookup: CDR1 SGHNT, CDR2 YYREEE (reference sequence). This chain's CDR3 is CASSLRGRSSYEQYF. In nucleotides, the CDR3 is TGTGCCAGCAGCTTGAGGGGCCGGAGCTCCTACGAGCAGTACTTC.